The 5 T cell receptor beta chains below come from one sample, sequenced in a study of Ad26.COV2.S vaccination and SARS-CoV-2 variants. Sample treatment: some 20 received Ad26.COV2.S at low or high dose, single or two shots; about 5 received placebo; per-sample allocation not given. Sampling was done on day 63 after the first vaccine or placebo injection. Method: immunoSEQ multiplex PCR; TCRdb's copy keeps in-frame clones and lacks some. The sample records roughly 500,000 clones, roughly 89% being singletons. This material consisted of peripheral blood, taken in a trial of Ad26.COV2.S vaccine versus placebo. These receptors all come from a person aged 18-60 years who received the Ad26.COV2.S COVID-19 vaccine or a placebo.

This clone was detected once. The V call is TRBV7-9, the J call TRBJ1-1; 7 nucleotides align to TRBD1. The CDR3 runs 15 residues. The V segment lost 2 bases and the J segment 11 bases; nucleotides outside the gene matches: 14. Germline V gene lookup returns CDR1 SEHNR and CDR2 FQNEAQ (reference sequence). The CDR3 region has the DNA TGTGCCAGCAGCTTAACAGGACAGGTAGCGTTTCGGGCTTTCTTT. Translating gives CASSLTGQVAFRAFF.

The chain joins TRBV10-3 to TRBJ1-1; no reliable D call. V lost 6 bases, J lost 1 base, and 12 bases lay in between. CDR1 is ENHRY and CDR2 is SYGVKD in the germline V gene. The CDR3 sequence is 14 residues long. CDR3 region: CAIRGNSENTEAFF. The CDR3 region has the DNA TGTGCCATCAGGGGGAATTCTGAGAACACTGAAGCTTTCTTT.

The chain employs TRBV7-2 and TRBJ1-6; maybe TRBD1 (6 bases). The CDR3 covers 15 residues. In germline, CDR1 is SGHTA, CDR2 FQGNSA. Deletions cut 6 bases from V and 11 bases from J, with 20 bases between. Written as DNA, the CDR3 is TGTGCCAGCAGTTCCTGGGGCGGGGGCGGAACACCCCTCCACTTT. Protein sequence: CASSSWGGGGTPLHF. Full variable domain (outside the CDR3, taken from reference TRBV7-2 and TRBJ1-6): GAGVSQSPSNKVTEKGKDVELRCDPISGHTALYWYRQSLGQGLEFLIYFQGNSAPDKSGLPSDRFSAERTGGSVSTLTIQRTQQEDSAVYLCASSSWGGGGTPLHFGNGTRLTVT.

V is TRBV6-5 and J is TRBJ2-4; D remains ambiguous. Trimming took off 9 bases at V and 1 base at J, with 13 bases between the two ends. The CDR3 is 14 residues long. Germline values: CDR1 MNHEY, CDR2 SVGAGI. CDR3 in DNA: TGTGCCAGTACCAATCGGATGGCCAAAAACATTCAGTACTTC. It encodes CASTNRMAKNIQYF.

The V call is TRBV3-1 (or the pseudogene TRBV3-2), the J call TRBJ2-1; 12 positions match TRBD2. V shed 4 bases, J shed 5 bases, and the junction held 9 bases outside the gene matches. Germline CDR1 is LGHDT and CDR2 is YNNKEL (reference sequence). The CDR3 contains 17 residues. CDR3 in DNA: TGTGCCAGCAGCCCTGCGACTCGACTAGCGGGAGACAATGAGCAGTTCTTC. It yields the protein CASSPATRLAGDNEQFF.